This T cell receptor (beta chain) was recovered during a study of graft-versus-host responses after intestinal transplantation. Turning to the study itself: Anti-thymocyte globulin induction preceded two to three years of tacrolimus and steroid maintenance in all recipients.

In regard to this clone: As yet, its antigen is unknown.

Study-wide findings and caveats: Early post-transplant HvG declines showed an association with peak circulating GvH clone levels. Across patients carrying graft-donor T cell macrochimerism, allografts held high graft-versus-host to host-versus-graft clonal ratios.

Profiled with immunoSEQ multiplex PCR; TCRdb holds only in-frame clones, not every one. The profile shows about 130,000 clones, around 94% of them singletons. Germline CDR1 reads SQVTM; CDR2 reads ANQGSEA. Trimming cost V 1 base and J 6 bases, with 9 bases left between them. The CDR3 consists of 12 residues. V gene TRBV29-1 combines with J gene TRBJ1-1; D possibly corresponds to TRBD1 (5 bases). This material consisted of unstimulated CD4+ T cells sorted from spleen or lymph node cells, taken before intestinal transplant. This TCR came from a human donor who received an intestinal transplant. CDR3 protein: CSVEAGISEAFF. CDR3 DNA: TGCAGCGTTGAAGCAGGGATCTCTGAAGCTTTCTTT.